The entry below describes one TCR beta chain. Its antigen is unidentified. CDR3 and TCR beta VDJ profiling relied on a genomic DNA template. TCRdb reanalysed the reads using MiXCR and keeps one entry per CDR3 protein. Among under 350,000 distinct CDR3 sequences, 55% to 60% were seen once, and the ten largest hold less than 9.5%. The record originates from a study of CD8+CD57+ T cells in acquired aplastic anemia. In the study overall: Yields of DNA that came from sorted CD4+ and CD8+ cells averaged approximately 3.5 ug. General observations from the study: Patients and controls turned out to have 25 to 35 CD8+ CDR3 sequences in common. CD8+ Simpson's diversity did not differ significantly between patients and controls.

The length of the CDR3 is 15 residues. CDR1 and CDR2 from the germline V gene are LNHNV and YYDKDF (reference sequence). V gave up 3 bases and J gave up 5 bases; unmatched junction bases: 9. V gene TRBV15 combines with J gene TRBJ1-2; 7 bases fit TRBD1. The TCR sequence derives from a human donor with severe aplastic anemia or a healthy control (not recorded which). Material for sequencing was sorted CD4+, CD8+, or CD8+CD57+ T cells (not recorded which) from PBMCs. The CDR3 spells CATSSSDRSLYGYTF. The CDR3 DNA reads as TGTGCCACCAGCAGCTCGGACAGGAGCTTATATGGCTACACCTTC.